Following are 25 T cell receptor beta chains from one sample sequenced in a study of blood T cell repertoires in COVID-19. Repertoires were generated with immunoSEQ multiplex PCR, while TCRdb's copy carries only in-frame clones and drops some. The data show 150,000 or so clones, roughly 90% seen once. Sequencing used PBMCs or T cells enriched from blood (not recorded which). These TCRs come from a woman in her 30s with acute COVID-19.

The table lists this clone with a few counts. The chain couples TRBV19 to TRBJ1-6; D unresolved. This CDR3 is built from 16 residues. Germline lookup yields CDR1 LNHDA and CDR2 SQIVND (reference sequence). V dropped 7 bases and J dropped 0 bases, with 13 bases sitting between them. The CDR3 sequence: CASTLTASSYNSPLHF. Here the CDR3 DNA reads TGTGCCAGTACCCTGACTGCGAGCTCCTATAATTCACCCCTCCACTTT. Looking up the rest from reference TRBV19 and TRBJ1-6 gives the full variable domain: DGGITQSPKYLFRKEGQNVTLSCEQNLNHDAMYWYRQDPGQGLRLIYYSQIVNDFQKGDIAEGYSVSREKKESFPLTVTSAQKNPTAFYLCASTLTASSYNSPLHFGNGTRLTVT.

The gene calls are TRBV7-2 and TRBJ2-5; D gene uncertain. V was trimmed by 7 bases and J by 0 bases, leaving 12 bases between them. This CDR3 spans 14 amino acids. Germline CDR1 reads SGHTA; CDR2 reads FQGNSA. DNA of the CDR3: TGTGCCAGCAACAAAGACACGTACCAAGAGACCCAGTACTTC. It is translated as CASNKDTYQETQYF.

The chain is built from TRBV7-9 and TRBJ2-1; 10 bases are shared with TRBD2. This CDR3 has 15 residues. CDR1 is SEHNR, CDR2 FQNEAQ, per germline (reference sequence). J gave up 6 bases and V 8 bases, and 10 bases lay outside the gene matches. The CDR3 coding sequence is TGTGCCAGCTTAGGACTAGCGGAGATCCTCAATGAGCAGTTCTTC. Its protein product is CASLGLAEILNEQFF.

V usage is TRBV7-2 and J usage is TRBJ1-5; D is perhaps TRBD1 (6 bases). Germline V CDR1 and CDR2: SGHTA, FQGNSA. The germline V and J ends were trimmed by 1 base and 0 bases, with 7 bases remaining between them. CDR3 length: 15 amino acids. The CDR3 region is CASSLGQVSNQPQHF. DNA of the CDR3: TGTGCCAGCAGCTTAGGACAGGTTAGCAATCAGCCCCAGCATTTT.

The gene calls are TRBV11-2 and TRBJ1-5; D gene ambiguous. CDR3 size: 15 residues. The germline V and J ends were trimmed by 2 bases and 1 base, with 9 bases remaining between them. CDR1 is SGHAT, CDR2 FQNNGV, per germline. CDR3 loop: CASSLMGGSNQPQHF. In DNA, the CDR3 is TGTGCCAGCAGCTTAATGGGAGGGAGCAATCAGCCCCAGCATTTT.

The chain is built from TRBV18 and TRBJ1-2; TRBD1 might be the D (5 bases). V dropped 3 bases and J dropped 8 bases, with 22 bases sitting between them. Germline V lookup: CDR1 KGHSH, CDR2 LQKENI. The CDR3 covers 16 residues. CDR3 sequence (DNA): TGTGCCAGCTCACCCGCCCAGGGCCGGGTTCCTGACGGCTACACCTTC. It yields the protein CASSPAQGRVPDGYTF.

The V and J genes are TRBV24-1 and TRBJ2-2; 7 nucleotides match TRBD2. This CDR3 has 14 residues. CDR1 KGHDR and CDR2 SFDVKD come from the germline V gene. Germline trimming cut 6 bases from V and 5 bases from J; bases unmatched to any gene: 5. CDR3 bases: TGTGCCACCAGTCTGAGGACTAGTACCGGGGAGCTGTTTTTT. This sequence encodes CATSLRTSTGELFF.

This rearrangement joins TRBV4-1 to TRBJ1-1, with TRBD1 matching 7 bases. Losses at the gene ends were 0 bases for V and 1 base for J; bases not matched to a gene: 2. The CDR3 is 15 residues long. Germline CDR1 MGHRA, CDR2 YSYEKL. The CDR3 here is CASSQDRTGNTEAFF. In nucleotides, the CDR3 is TGCGCCAGCAGCCAAGACCGGACAGGGAACACTGAAGCTTTCTTT.

This clone was seen only a few times. CDR3 loop: CASSFRMTGDTQYF. The DNA of the CDR3 is TGTGCCAGCAGTTTCCGAATGACCGGGGATACGCAGTATTTT. The chain links TRBV28 to TRBJ2-3; the D is unclear. In germline, CDR1 is MDHEN, CDR2 SYDVKM. The CDR3 has 14 residues. V lost 3 bases and J 6 bases, leaving 13 bases between the germline ends. Based on the CDR3 plus reference TRBV28 and TRBJ2-3, the full variable domain is DVKVTQSSRYLVKRTGEKVFLECVQDMDHENMFWYRQDPGLGLRLIYFSYDVKMKEKGDIPEGYSVSREKKERFSLILESASTNQTSMYLCASSFRMTGDTQYFGPGTRLTVL.

A remark on this clone: The junction does not match germline at one end; this may be a read error. The genes are TRBV7-7 and TRBJ2-7; TRBD2 matches at 10 bases. The CDR3 has 16 residues. Germline values: CDR1 SSHAT, CDR2 FNYEAQ (reference sequence). CDR3 sequence: CASSPGGLADSYEQYF. The CDR3, as DNA: TGTGCTAGCAGCCCCGGCGGACTAGCGGACTCCTACGAGCAGTACTTC.

J is TRBJ2-2 and V is TRBV13; D might be TRBD2 (6 bases). The length of the CDR3 is 15 residues. CDR1 and CDR2 (germline): PRHDT, FYEKMQ (reference sequence). V was pared by 0 bases and J by 7 bases, with 12 bases between. This CDR3 is CASSLGGRSVGELFF. DNA for the CDR3: TGTGCCAGCAGCTTAGGTGGGAGGAGCGTCGGGGAGCTGTTTTTT.

This chain connects TRBV6-2 or TRBV6-3 to TRBJ1-1, with 9 bases matching TRBD1. With V trimmed by 5 bases and J by 5 bases, 9 bases remained unmatched. CDR3 length equals 15 residues. Germline-derived CDR1 and CDR2 are MNHEY and SVGEGT. CDR3 loop: CASSPSRDRVTEAFF. The CDR3 DNA is TGTGCCAGCAGTCCGTCCCGGGACAGGGTAACTGAAGCTTTCTTT.

J is TRBJ2-7 and V is TRBV9, with 10 bases lining up with TRBD2. Germline CDR1 SGDLS, CDR2 YYNGEE. This CDR3 region has 15 residues. Trimming at V came to 3 bases and at J to 2 bases, leaving 5 bases not matched to a gene. The CDR3 nucleotides are TGTGCCAGCAGCGCCGGACTAGCGGCACCCTACGAGCAGTACTTC. Encoded protein: CASSAGLAAPYEQYF.

The chain carries TRBV29-1 and TRBJ2-3, with D possibly being TRBD2 (6 bases). The V gene's germline CDR1 is SQVTM and CDR2 ANQGSEA. Trimming removed 5 bases at V and 1 base at J, with 10 bases between. The CDR3 spans 13 residues. CDR3 region: CSVWASGTDTQYF. Here the CDR3 DNA reads TGCAGCGTTTGGGCTAGCGGCACAGATACGCAGTATTTT.

The CDR3 sequence is CASSHHNGGKNEQFF. The CDR3 DNA sequence: TGCGCCAGCAGCCACCATAACGGGGGGAAGAATGAGCAGTTCTTC. The chain carries TRBV4-3 and TRBJ2-1; 7 nucleotides agree with TRBD2. V gave up 3 bases and J gave up 7 bases; unmatched junction bases: 9. From germline, CDR1 is LGHNA and CDR2 YSLEER. The CDR3 has 15 amino acids.

The CDR3 region is CASSEPVLMNTEAFF. The CDR3 bases are TGTGCCAGCAGTGAGCCGGTCCTTATGAACACTGAAGCTTTCTTT. This chain uses TRBV6-2 or TRBV6-3 with TRBJ1-1; D is undetermined. The CDR3 extends over 15 amino acids. CDR1 and CDR2 from the germline V gene are MNHEY and SVGEGT. The V end was cut by 5 bases, the J end by 0 bases, with 13 bases between.

The chain couples TRBV7-3 to TRBJ1-5; the D is unclear. Deletions cut 5 bases from V and 11 bases from J, with 10 bases between. Germline lookup yields CDR1 SGHTA and CDR2 FQGTGA. The CDR3 loop spans 11 amino acids. The CDR3 DNA sequence: TGTGCCAGCAGCCGATGGGCTTCCCAGCATTTT. Encoded protein: CASSRWASQHF.

The chain employs TRBV14 and TRBJ1-1, with D unresolved. Deletions cut 2 bases from V and 6 bases from J, with 13 bases between. Germline CDR1 is SGHDN and CDR2 is FVKESK. The CDR3 runs to 14 residues. DNA for the CDR3: TGTGCCAGCAGCCAAATAGGAGCGCTCGCTGAAGCTTTCTTT. Translating it yields CASSQIGALAEAFF.

This clone was detected a few times. The chain recombines TRBV6-6 with TRBJ2-2; possibly TRBD1 for D (6 bases). The germline gives CDR1 MNHNY, CDR2 SVGAGI (reference sequence). There are 16 residues in the CDR3. The ends were cut back, 0 bases at V and 8 bases at J, with 16 bases in the middle. In DNA, the CDR3 is TGTGCCAGCAGTTACTCCACGTACCCACAGGGAGGGGAGCTGTTTTTT. It encodes CASSYSTYPQGGELFF.

The chain links TRBV27 to TRBJ2-1; possible D gene TRBD2, 5 bases. This CDR3 comprises 11 residues. V was clipped by 9 bases and J by 15 bases, with 18 bases between them. Germline values: CDR1 MNHEY, CDR2 SMNVEV (reference sequence). Here the CDR3 reads CASKISGRTFF. The CDR3 nucleotides are TGTGCCAGTAAAATCAGCGGACGCACGTTCTTC.

The chain combines TRBV6-5 with TRBJ1-1; D is unclear. V was clipped by 8 bases and J by 0 bases, with 10 bases between them. The CDR3 covers 13 residues. The germline V gene has CDR1 MNHEY and CDR2 SVGAGI. The CDR3 reads CASLGRLNTEAFF. In DNA form, the CDR3 reads TGTGCCAGCCTGGGCCGGCTGAACACTGAAGCTTTCTTT.

CDR3 bases: TGTGCCAGCAGCTTGGGACACTTGAACACTGAAGCTTTCTTT. This sequence encodes CASSLGHLNTEAFF. The chain employs TRBV5-5 and TRBJ1-1; D gene unclear. In germline, CDR1 is SGHKS, CDR2 YYEKEE (reference sequence). This CDR3 has 14 amino acids. Trimming took off 0 bases at V and 0 bases at J, with 6 bases between the two ends.

The rearrangement joins TRBV5-6 to TRBJ2-2; D possibly corresponds to TRBD1 (6 bases). Germline V gives CDR1 SGHDT, CDR2 YYEEEE. The V gene lost 1 base and the J gene lost 0 bases, with 19 bases spanning the gap. The CDR3 contains 19 residues. The DNA of the CDR3 is TGTGCCAGCAGCTTGAAAACTCCCGGACAGTCGGCGAACACCGGGGAGCTGTTTTTT. This encodes CASSLKTPGQSANTGELFF.

This sequence joins TRBV27 and TRBJ2-7, with D perhaps TRBD1 (6 bases). Between the trimmed V and J ends, which lost 2 bases and 6 bases, there was a span of 17 bases. The CDR3 spans 15 residues. From germline, CDR1 is MNHEY and CDR2 SMNVEV (reference sequence). The CDR3 region has the DNA TGTGCCAGCAGTTTACAACAGGGCGTCTCGGTCGAGCAGTACTTC. It specifies CASSLQQGVSVEQYF.

The V and J genes are TRBV28 and TRBJ1-4, with D maybe TRBD1 (5 bases). This CDR3 comprises 12 residues. The V gene's germline CDR1 is MDHEN and CDR2 SYDVKM. With 6 bases removed from V and 4 bases from J, the gap between germline ends came to 6 bases. The CDR3 DNA reads TGTGCCAGCAGGGGGCTTAATGAAAAACTGTTTTTT. This translates into CASRGLNEKLFF. The whole variable domain, filled in from reference TRBV28 and TRBJ1-4, reads DVKVTQSSRYLVKRTGEKVFLECVQDMDHENMFWYRQDPGLGLRLIYFSYDVKMKEKGDIPEGYSVSREKKERFSLILESASTNQTSMYLCASRGLNEKLFFGSGTQLSVL.